Following are 6 T cell receptor beta chains from one sample sequenced in a study of T cell responses to AZD1222 COVID-19 vaccine. Some clones are missing from TCRdb's copy, which holds only in-frame ones; the method was immunoSEQ multiplex PCR. This table has approximately 150,000 clones, under 95% appearing once. This specimen was peripheral blood, taken 28 days after the second AZD1222 dose. All receptors derive from an adult who received the AZD1222 COVID-19 vaccine.

This clone was recorded only once. The V call is TRBV2, the J call TRBJ2-1; 9 positions match TRBD2. CDR1 and CDR2 from the germline V gene are SNHLY and FYNNEI. Trimming removed 2 bases from V and 4 bases from J; junction bases left unmatched: 6. This CDR3 is built from 16 residues. CDR3 nucleotide sequence: TGTGCCAGCAGTGAAAGGGTGACTAGCGGATACAATGAGCAGTTCTTC. This encodes CASSERVTSGYNEQFF.

This clone was counted once. This chain uses TRBV19 with TRBJ2-7, with TRBD2 identical over 10 bases. V was clipped by 7 bases and J by 3 bases; unmatched bases: 6. This CDR3 region has 14 residues. CDR1 is LNHDA and CDR2 is SQIVND in the germline V gene (reference sequence). Written as DNA, the CDR3 is TGTGCCAGTACCTTCGGGACTAGCGACTACGAGCAGTACTTC. Amino acids: CASTFGTSDYEQYF.

The chain carries TRBV7-2 and TRBJ2-7, with no clear D. Trimming removed 0 bases from V and 3 bases from J, with 9 bases in between. The CDR3 length is 14 residues. CDR1 is SGHTA and CDR2 is FQGNSA in the germline V gene. The CDR3 coding sequence is TGTGCCAGCAGCTTAGCAGTACACAACTACGAGCAGTACTTC. This gives the protein CASSLAVHNYEQYF. Together with reference TRBV7-2 and TRBJ2-7, the CDR3 gives the full variable domain: GAGVSQSPSNKVTEKGKDVELRCDPISGHTALYWYRQSLGQGLEFLIYFQGNSAPDKSGLPSDRFSAERTGGSVSTLTIQRTQQEDSAVYLCASSLAVHNYEQYFGPGTRLTVT.

V is TRBV6-5 and J is TRBJ1-2; D remains unclear. The germline CDR1 and CDR2 sequences are MNHEY and SVGAGI. The CDR3 covers 14 residues. Trimming shortened V by 2 bases and J by 0 bases, and 7 bases separated the two germline ends. The CDR3 sequence is CASSYDLSNYGYTF. CDR3 sequence (DNA): TGTGCCAGCAGTTACGACCTGTCTAACTATGGCTACACCTTC.

The chain couples TRBV5-1 to TRBJ2-7, with 7 bases matching TRBD1. Losses at the gene ends were 2 bases for V and 5 bases for J; bases not matched to a gene: 1. The CDR3 length is 12 residues. Germline V gene lookup returns CDR1 SGHRS and CDR2 YFSETQ. The CDR3 nucleotides read TGCGCCAGCAGCTTAGGGACAGACGAGCAGTACTTC. Translating gives CASSLGTDEQYF.

The V and J genes are TRBV30 and TRBJ2-7; D gene ambiguous. The CDR3 contains 13 residues. Germline-derived CDR1 and CDR2 are GTSNPN and SVGIG (reference sequence). V lost 2 bases, J lost 5 bases, and 13 bases lay in between. The CDR3 sequence is CAWSFLDPHEQYF. The CDR3 nucleotides are TGTGCCTGGAGTTTCCTGGACCCCCACGAGCAGTACTTC.